Only a few counts were recorded for the clone carrying this T cell receptor (beta chain). These data belong to a study of blood T cell repertoires in COVID-19. Study-wide background: Acute and convalescent COVID-19 specimens originated in the United States, Italy and Spain. The cDNA or gDNA used as material had been derived from T cells, B-cell-depleted T cells, or PBMCs.

Trimming shortened V by 1 base and J by 2 bases, and 10 bases separated the two germline ends. This CDR3 region has 15 residues. Per the germline V gene, CDR1 is SGHTA and CDR2 is FQGNSA. As originally analysed: Reference gene primer amplification yielded estimated nucleated cell counts. Assay used: immunoSEQ multiplex PCR; TCRdb lists only in-frame clones, some missing. V and J calls and clone size are copied from that table; D and trimming were computed from the DNA. The sample consists of about 240,000 clones, about 85% of them appearing once. The chain has TRBV7-2 and TRBJ2-3; D is perhaps TRBD2 (6 bases). The TCR was taken from a man between 60 and 75 years old who had recovered from COVID-19. The specimen sequenced was peripheral blood. CDR3 region: CASSLVGRNTDTQYF. The CDR3, as DNA: TGTGCCAGCAGCTTAGTGGGGAGGAACACAGATACGCAGTATTTT. The full variable domain, with the rest looked up from reference TRBV7-2 and TRBJ2-3, is GAGVSQSPSNKVTEKGKDVELRCDPISGHTALYWYRQSLGQGLEFLIYFQGNSAPDKSGLPSDRFSAERTGGSVSTLTIQRTQQEDSAVYLCASSLVGRNTDTQYFGPGTRLTVL.